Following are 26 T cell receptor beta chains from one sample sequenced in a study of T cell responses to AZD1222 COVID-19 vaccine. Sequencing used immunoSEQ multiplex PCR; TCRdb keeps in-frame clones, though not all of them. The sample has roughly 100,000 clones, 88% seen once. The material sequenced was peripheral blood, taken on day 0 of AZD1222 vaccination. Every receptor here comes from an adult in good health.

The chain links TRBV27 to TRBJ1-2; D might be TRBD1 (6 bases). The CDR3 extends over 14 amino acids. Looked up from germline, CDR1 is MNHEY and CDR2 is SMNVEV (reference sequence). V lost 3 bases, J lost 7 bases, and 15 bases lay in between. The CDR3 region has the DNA TGTGCCAGCAGTTTGGCAGGGGACGGGGGTGGCTACACCTTC. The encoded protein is CASSLAGDGGGYTF.

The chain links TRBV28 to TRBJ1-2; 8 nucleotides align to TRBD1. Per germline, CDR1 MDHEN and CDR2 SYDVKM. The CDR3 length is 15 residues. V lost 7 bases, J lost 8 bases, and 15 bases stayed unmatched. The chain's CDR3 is CASTPAMDRAGGYTF. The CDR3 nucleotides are TGTGCCAGCACCCCAGCTATGGACAGGGCAGGCGGCTACACCTTC.

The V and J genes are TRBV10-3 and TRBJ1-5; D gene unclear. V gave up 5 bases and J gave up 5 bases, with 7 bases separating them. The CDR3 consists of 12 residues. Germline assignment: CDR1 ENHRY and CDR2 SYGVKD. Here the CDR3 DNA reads TGTGCCATCAGTTCCTTAGATCAGCCCCAGCATTTT. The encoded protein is CAISSLDQPQHF.

Here the CDR3 DNA reads TGTGCCAGCAGCTCTGGGGGGGCTGGGGGAAACACCATATATTTT. As protein: CASSSGGAGGNTIYF. This chain links TRBV5-5 with TRBJ1-3, with a possible D match to TRBD1 (6 bases). The V gene lost 3 bases and the J gene lost 4 bases, with 14 bases spanning the gap. Germline CDR1 is SGHKS and CDR2 is YYEKEE (reference sequence). This CDR3 region has 15 residues.

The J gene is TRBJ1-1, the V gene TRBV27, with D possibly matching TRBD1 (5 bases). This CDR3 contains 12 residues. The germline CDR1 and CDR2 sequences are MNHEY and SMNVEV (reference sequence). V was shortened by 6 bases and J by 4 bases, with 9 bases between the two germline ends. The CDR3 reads CASREGRTEAFF. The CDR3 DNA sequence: TGTGCCAGCAGGGAGGGACGCACTGAAGCTTTCTTT.

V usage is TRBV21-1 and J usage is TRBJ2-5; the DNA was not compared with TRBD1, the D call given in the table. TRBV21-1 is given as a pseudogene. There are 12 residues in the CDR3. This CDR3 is CATLSRGETQYF. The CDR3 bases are TGTGCCACCTTGTCTAGGGGAGAGACCCAGTACTTC.

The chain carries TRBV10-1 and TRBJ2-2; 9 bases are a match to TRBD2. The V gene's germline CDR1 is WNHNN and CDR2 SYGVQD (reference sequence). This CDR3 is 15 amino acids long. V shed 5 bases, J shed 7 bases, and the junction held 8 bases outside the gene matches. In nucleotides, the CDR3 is TGCGCCAGCAGTTTAGCGGGAGTGGGCGTCGGGGAGCTGTTTTTT. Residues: CASSLAGVGVGELFF.

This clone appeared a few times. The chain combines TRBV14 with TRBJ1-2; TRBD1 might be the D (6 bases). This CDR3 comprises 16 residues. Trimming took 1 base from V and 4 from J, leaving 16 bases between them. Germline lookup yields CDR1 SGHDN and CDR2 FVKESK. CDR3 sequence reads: CASSQGLQGRGYGYTF. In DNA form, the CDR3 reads TGTGCCAGCAGCCAAGGTCTACAGGGACGGGGCTATGGCTACACCTTC.

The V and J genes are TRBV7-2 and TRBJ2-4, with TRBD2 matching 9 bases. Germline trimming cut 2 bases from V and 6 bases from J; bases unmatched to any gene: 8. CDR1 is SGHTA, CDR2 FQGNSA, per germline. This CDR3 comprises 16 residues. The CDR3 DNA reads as TGTGCCAGCAGCTTACAGGCGGGGGGGCCTGGAAACATTCAGTACTTC. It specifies CASSLQAGGPGNIQYF.

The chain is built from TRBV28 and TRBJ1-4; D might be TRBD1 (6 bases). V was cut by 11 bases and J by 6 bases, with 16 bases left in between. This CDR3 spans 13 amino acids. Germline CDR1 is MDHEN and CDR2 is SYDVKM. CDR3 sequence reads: CAGNRAIHEKLFF. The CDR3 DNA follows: TGTGCCGGAAACAGGGCCATTCATGAAAAACTGTTTTTT.

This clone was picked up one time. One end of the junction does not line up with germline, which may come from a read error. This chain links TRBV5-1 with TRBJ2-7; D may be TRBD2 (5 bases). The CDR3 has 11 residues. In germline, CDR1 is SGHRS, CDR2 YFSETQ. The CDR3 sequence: CASSFDAFGNF. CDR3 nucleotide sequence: TGCGCCAGCAGCTTTGACGCCTTCGGGAACTTC.

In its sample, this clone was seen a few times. The CDR3 sequence: CASSLGGGARNEQFF. In DNA form, the CDR3 reads TGTGCCAGCAGCTTGGGAGGGGGCGCGAGAAATGAGCAGTTCTTC. The rearrangement uses TRBV11-3 and TRBJ2-1, with D perhaps matching TRBD1 or TRBD2 (7 bases each). The CDR3 has 15 residues. Trimming shortened V by 3 bases and J by 7 bases, and 16 bases separated the two germline ends. Germline CDR1 reads SGHNT; CDR2 reads YENEEA.

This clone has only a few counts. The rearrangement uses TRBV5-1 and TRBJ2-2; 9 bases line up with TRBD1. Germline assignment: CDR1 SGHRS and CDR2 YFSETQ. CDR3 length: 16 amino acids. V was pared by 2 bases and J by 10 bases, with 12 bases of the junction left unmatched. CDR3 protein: CASSLAGTGWREELFF. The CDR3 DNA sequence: TGCGCCAGCAGCTTAGCCGGGACAGGGTGGCGAGAGGAGCTGTTTTTT.

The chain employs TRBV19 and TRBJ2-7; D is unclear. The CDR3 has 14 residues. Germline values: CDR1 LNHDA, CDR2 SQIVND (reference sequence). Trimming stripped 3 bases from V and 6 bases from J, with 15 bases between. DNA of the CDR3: TGTGCCAGTAGTATGGCAGAGCACCCCCGCGAGCAGTACTTC. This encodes CASSMAEHPREQYF.

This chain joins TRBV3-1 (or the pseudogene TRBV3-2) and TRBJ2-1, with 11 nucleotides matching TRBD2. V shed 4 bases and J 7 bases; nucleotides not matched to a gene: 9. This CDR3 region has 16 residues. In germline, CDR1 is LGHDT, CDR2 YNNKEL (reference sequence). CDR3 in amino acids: CASSLTGLAGGNEQFF. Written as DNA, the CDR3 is TGTGCCAGCAGCCTTACAGGGCTAGCGGGAGGAAATGAGCAGTTCTTC.

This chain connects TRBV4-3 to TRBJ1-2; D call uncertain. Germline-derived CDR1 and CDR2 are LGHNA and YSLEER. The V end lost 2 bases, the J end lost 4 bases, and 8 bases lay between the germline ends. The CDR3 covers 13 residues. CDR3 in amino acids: CASSQSLSYGYTF. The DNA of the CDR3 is TGCGCCAGCAGCCAAAGTCTGTCCTATGGCTACACCTTC.

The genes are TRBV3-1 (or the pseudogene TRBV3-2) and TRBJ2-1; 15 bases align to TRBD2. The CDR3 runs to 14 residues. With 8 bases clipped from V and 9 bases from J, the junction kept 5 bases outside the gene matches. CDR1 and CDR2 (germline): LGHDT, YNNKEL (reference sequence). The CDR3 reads CASGTSGGRGEQFF. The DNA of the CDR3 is TGTGCCAGCGGGACTAGCGGGGGGCGGGGTGAGCAGTTCTTC.

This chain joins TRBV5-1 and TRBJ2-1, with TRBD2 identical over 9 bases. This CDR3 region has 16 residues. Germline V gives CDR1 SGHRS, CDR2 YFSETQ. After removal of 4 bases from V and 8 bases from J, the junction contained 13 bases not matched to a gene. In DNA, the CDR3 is TGCGCCAGCAGCCCTCGTATTCGCGGGGGGGCAGATGAGCAGTTCTTC. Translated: CASSPRIRGGADEQFF. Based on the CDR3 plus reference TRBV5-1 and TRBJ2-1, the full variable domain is KAGVTQTPRYLIKTRGQQVTLSCSPISGHRSVSWYQQTPGQGLQFLFEYFSETQRNKGNFPGRFSGRQFSNSRSEMNVSTLELGDSALYLCASSPRIRGGADEQFFGPGTRLTVL.

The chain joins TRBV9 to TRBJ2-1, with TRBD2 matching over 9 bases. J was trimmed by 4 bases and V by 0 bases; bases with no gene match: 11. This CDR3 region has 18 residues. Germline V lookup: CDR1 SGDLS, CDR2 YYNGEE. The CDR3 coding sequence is TGTGCCAGCAGCGTAGGCTCTGACTTTAGCGGGGGATACAATGAGCAGTTCTTC. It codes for CASSVGSDFSGGYNEQFF.

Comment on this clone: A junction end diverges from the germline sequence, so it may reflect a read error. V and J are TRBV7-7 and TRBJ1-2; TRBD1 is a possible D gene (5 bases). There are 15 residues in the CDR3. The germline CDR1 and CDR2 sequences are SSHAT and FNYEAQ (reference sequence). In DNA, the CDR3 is TGTGCTAGCAGCCCCGCGGGGGAGAGACTCTATGGCTACACCTTC. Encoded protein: CASSPAGERLYGYTF. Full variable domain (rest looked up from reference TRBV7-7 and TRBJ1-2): GAGVSQSPRYKVTKRGQDVTLRCDPISSHATLYWYQQALGQGPEFLTYFNYEAQPDKSGLPSDRFSAERPEGSISTLTIQRTEQRDSAMYRCASSPAGERLYGYTFGSGTRLTVV.

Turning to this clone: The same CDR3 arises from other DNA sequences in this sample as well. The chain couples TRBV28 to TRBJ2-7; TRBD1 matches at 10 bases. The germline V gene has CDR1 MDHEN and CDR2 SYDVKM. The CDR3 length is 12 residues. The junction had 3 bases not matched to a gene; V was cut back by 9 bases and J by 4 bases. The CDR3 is CASRQGAYEQYF. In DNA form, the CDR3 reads TGTGCCAGTCGACAGGGGGCATACGAGCAGTACTTC.

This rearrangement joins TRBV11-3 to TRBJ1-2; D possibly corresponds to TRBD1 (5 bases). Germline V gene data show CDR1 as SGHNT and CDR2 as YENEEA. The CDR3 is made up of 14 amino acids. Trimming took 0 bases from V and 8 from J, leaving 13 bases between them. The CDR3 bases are TGTGCCAGCAGCTTAGATAGTATGGGGCGCGGCTACACCTTC. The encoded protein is CASSLDSMGRGYTF. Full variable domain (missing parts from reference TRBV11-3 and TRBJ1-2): EAGVVQSPRYKIIEKKQPVAFWCNPISGHNTLYWYLQNLGQGPELLIRYENEEAVDDSQLPKDRFSAERLKGVDSTLKIQPAELGDSAVYLCASSLDSMGRGYTFGSGTRLTVV.

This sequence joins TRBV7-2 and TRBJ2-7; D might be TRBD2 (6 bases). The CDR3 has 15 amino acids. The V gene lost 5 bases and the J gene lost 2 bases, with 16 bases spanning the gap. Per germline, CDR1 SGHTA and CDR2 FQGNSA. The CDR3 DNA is TGTGCCAGCAGCCCAACACTCGGGAGAACCTACGAGCAGTACTTC. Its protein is CASSPTLGRTYEQYF.

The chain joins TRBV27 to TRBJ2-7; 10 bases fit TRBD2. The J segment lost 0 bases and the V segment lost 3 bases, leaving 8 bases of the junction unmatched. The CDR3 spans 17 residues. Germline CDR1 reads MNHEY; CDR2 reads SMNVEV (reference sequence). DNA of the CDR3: TGTGCCAGCAGTTTTTCCTTAGCGGGAGGAGGCTCCTACGAGCAGTACTTC. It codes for CASSFSLAGGGSYEQYF.

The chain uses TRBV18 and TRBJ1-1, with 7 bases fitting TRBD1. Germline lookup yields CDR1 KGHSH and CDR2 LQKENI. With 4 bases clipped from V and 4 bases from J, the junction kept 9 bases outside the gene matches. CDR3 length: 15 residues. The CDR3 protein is CASSRTTGKGTEAFF. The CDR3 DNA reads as TGTGCCAGCTCACGGACGACAGGGAAGGGCACTGAAGCTTTCTTT.

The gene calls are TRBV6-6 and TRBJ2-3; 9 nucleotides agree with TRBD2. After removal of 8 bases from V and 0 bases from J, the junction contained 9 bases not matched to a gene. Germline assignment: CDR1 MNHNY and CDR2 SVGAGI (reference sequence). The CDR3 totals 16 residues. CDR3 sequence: CASGLTSGTSTDTQYF. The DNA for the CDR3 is TGTGCCAGCGGACTGACTAGCGGCACTAGCACAGATACGCAGTATTTT.